These 22 T cell receptor beta chains originate from one sample sequenced in a study of OX40 agonist ivuxolimab in advanced cancers. Libraries were prepared by immunoSEQ multiplex PCR; TCRdb keeps only in-frame clonotypes and omits some of them. The table records some 83,000 clones, 85% to 90% of them present only once. The specimen comprised CD4+ or CD8+ T cells sorted from blood, sampled in a trial of the OX40 agonist ivuxolimab. The receptors originated from an adult with an advanced solid tumor such as melanoma, head and neck, liver or kidney cancer.

This chain joins TRBV5-1 and TRBJ1-5, with TRBD1 matching 11 bases. Trimming cost V 3 bases and J 10 bases; bases outside gene matches: 3. This CDR3 has 13 amino acids. Germline lookup yields CDR1 SGHRS and CDR2 YFSETQ. CDR3 amino acids: CASSWGQGGPQHF. In DNA form, the CDR3 reads TGCGCCAGCAGCTGGGGACAGGGGGGACCCCAGCATTTT.

The gene calls are TRBV9 and TRBJ2-3; 10 bases line up with TRBD2. The junction had 6 bases not matched to a gene; V was cut back by 4 bases and J by 4 bases. The CDR3 totals 15 residues. The germline V gene has CDR1 SGDLS and CDR2 YYNGEE. In DNA, the CDR3 is TGTGCCAGCAGCTTTGTAGCGGGAGGCGCAGATACGCAGTATTTT. Translated: CASSFVAGGADTQYF.

The gene calls are TRBV27 and TRBJ1-6; unclear D gene. Between the trimmed V and J ends, which lost 5 bases and 7 bases, there was a span of 18 bases. The CDR3 is 16 amino acids. Germline V gene lookup returns CDR1 MNHEY and CDR2 SMNVEV (reference sequence). The CDR3 nucleotides read TGTGCCAGCAGTCGCTCCGGGCCCGGGAGGAATTCACCCCTCCACTTT. The encoded protein is CASSRSGPGRNSPLHF.

The chain uses TRBV6-6 and TRBJ1-1; D remains unclear. Trimming stripped 6 bases from V and 2 bases from J, with 10 bases between. CDR1 and CDR2 from the germline V gene are MNHNY and SVGAGI (reference sequence). CDR3 length: 13 residues. CDR3 in DNA: TGTGCCAGCAGAGTAGGGCGAAACACTGAAGCTTTCTTT. Amino acid sequence: CASRVGRNTEAFF.

The chain is built from TRBV11-2 and TRBJ1-6, with a tentative D call TRBD1 (6 bases). CDR3 length: 16 residues. Germline loops: CDR1 SGHAT, CDR2 FQNNGV. Trimming cost V 3 bases and J 8 bases, with 17 bases left between them. The CDR3 is CASSFLYRDTYSPLHF. Written as DNA, the CDR3 is TGTGCCAGCAGCTTTCTTTACCGGGACACATATTCACCCCTCCACTTT.

This sequence joins TRBV6-6 and TRBJ2-3; either TRBD1 or TRBD2 may fit D (5 bases each). V lost 6 bases and J 6 bases, leaving 13 bases between the germline ends. The CDR3 runs 13 residues. Germline assignment: CDR1 MNHNY and CDR2 SVGAGI (reference sequence). The CDR3 here is CASREGKGDTQYF. The DNA for the CDR3 is TGTGCCAGCAGAGAGGGGAAAGGGGATACGCAGTATTTT.

This chain's CDR3 is CSVEQREEVSYGYTF. The CDR3, as DNA: TGCAGCGTTGAACAGAGAGAGGAGGTCTCATATGGCTACACCTTC. The V gene is TRBV29-1, the J gene TRBJ1-2; D is ambiguous. Per germline, CDR1 SQVTM and CDR2 ANQGSEA. Deletions cut 2 bases from V and 5 bases from J, with 18 bases between. This CDR3 has 15 residues.

This rearrangement joins TRBV30 to TRBJ1-4; D may be TRBD1 (5 bases). CDR1 is GTSNPN and CDR2 is SVGIG in the germline V gene (reference sequence). V lost 2 bases, J lost 8 bases, and 15 bases lay in between. The CDR3 covers 14 residues. This CDR3 is CAWSRGGMGEKLFF. The CDR3 DNA sequence: TGTGCCTGGAGTCGCGGGGGGATGGGGGAAAAACTGTTTTTT. Filled out from reference TRBV30 and TRBJ1-4, the complete variable domain reads SQTIHQWPATLVQPVGSPLSLECTVEGTSNPNLYWYRQAAGRGLQLLFYSVGIGQISSEVPQNLSASRPQDRQFILSSKKLLLSDSGFYLCAWSRGGMGEKLFFGSGTQLSVL.

The rearrangement links TRBV2 to TRBJ2-5; D could derive from TRBD1 or TRBD2 (5 bases each). CDR1 is SNHLY, CDR2 FYNNEI, per germline. V was pared by 6 bases and J by 13 bases, with 18 bases between. The CDR3 runs to 12 residues. CDR3 nucleotides: TGTGCCAGCAGGTTTATGGGGGAGACAACGTACTTC. Residues: CASRFMGETTYF.

The chain joins TRBV30 to TRBJ2-3; 14 bases align to TRBD2. V shed 2 bases, J shed 2 bases, and the junction held 3 bases outside the gene matches. The CDR3 is made up of 16 amino acids. The germline V gene encodes CDR1 GTSNPN and CDR2 SVGIG (reference sequence). The CDR3: CAWSPGLAGVTDTQYF. For the CDR3, the DNA is TGTGCCTGGAGTCCGGGACTAGCGGGAGTCACAGATACGCAGTATTTT.

This sequence joins TRBV6-6 and TRBJ1-5; the D gene is possibly TRBD1 (5 bases). This CDR3 spans 13 amino acids. Per the germline V gene, CDR1 is MNHNY and CDR2 is SVGAGI (reference sequence). V lost 7 bases and J 3 bases, leaving 10 bases between the germline ends. CDR3: CASTVGTNQPQHF. The CDR3 DNA follows: TGTGCCAGCACCGTCGGGACCAATCAGCCCCAGCATTTT.

The chain employs TRBV30 and TRBJ1-3, with 7 bases identical to TRBD1. The CDR3 totals 14 residues. Germline values: CDR1 GTSNPN, CDR2 SVGIG (reference sequence). The J segment lost 0 bases and the V segment lost 5 bases, leaving 4 bases of the junction unmatched. Here the CDR3 reads CAWGRGNSGNTIYF. CDR3 nucleotides: TGTGCCTGGGGCAGGGGGAACTCTGGAAACACCATATATTTT.

The V gene is TRBV7-9, the J gene TRBJ1-5; 9 bases align to TRBD1. In germline, CDR1 is SEHNR, CDR2 FQNEAQ (reference sequence). The CDR3 sequence is 17 residues long. J lost 6 bases, V lost 0 bases, and 9 bases had no gene match. CDR3 sequence (DNA): TGTGCCAGCAGCTTAGCATCGGGACAGGGAACGGGTCAGCCCCAGCATTTT. Its protein product is CASSLASGQGTGQPQHF.

This chain joins TRBV10-3 and TRBJ1-2; 11 bases fit TRBD1. In germline, CDR1 is ENHRY, CDR2 SYGVKD. V lost 7 bases and J lost 8; bases outside the gene matches: 6. CDR3 length equals 13 residues. DNA for the CDR3: TGTGCCATCACGGACAGGGGGCTTTGGGGCTACACCTTC. As protein: CAITDRGLWGYTF.

The V call is TRBV18, the J call TRBJ1-1; no firm D call. V lost 0 bases and J lost 3, with 5 bases in between. The CDR3 totals 13 residues. Looked up from germline, CDR1 is KGHSH and CDR2 is LQKENI. This CDR3 reads CASSPPSDTEAFF. The CDR3 nucleotides read TGTGCCAGCTCACCACCGTCCGACACTGAAGCTTTCTTT.

This sequence joins TRBV7-8 and TRBJ1-3; D uncertain. Germline V gene lookup returns CDR1 SGHVS and CDR2 FQNEAQ. V was cut by 5 bases and J by 0 bases, with 11 bases left in between. The CDR3 consists of 15 residues. The CDR3 region has the DNA TGTGCCAGCAGCGCCGACTCCCTCTCTGGAAACACCATATATTTT. Translating gives CASSADSLSGNTIYF.

A few counts support this clone. The chain uses TRBV10-3 and TRBJ1-6, with 7 bases fitting TRBD1. CDR1 and CDR2 from the germline V gene are ENHRY and SYGVKD. Unmatched junction bases numbered 2, after V lost 0 bases and J lost 6 bases. This CDR3 has 15 residues. The CDR3 DNA follows: TGTGCCATCAGTGAGTCGGGGACAGCTAATTCACCCCTCCACTTT. Amino acids: CAISESGTANSPLHF.

CDR3 in amino acids: CASSIPSRNSPLHF. The CDR3 nucleotides read TGTGCCAGTAGTATTCCCAGTCGGAATTCACCCCTCCACTTT. The chain recombines TRBV19 with TRBJ1-6; the D is unclear. The V end was cut by 3 bases, the J end by 7 bases, with 10 bases between. This CDR3 has 14 residues. Germline V gene sequence: CDR1 LNHDA, CDR2 SQIVND (reference sequence).

V is TRBV7-8 and J is TRBJ2-7; no definite D call. The CDR3 totals 12 residues. Trimming left V 5 bases short and J 4 bases short, with 9 bases between. The V gene's germline CDR1 is SGHVS and CDR2 FQNEAQ. As DNA, the CDR3 is TGTGCCAGCAGCCGAGTTCCATACGAGCAGTACTTC. The encoded protein is CASSRVPYEQYF.

V is TRBV19 and J is TRBJ1-1; 8 bases are shared with TRBD1. V trimming: 5 bases; J trimming: 6 bases; junction bases outside the gene matches: 5. The CDR3 is made up of 13 amino acids. Germline assignment: CDR1 LNHDA and CDR2 SQIVND (reference sequence). CDR3 in amino acids: CASSLDRDPEAFF. The CDR3 DNA reads TGTGCCAGTAGTCTGGACAGGGATCCTGAAGCTTTCTTT.

The chain combines TRBV5-1 with TRBJ1-1, with TRBD1 identical over 7 bases. In germline, CDR1 is SGHRS, CDR2 YFSETQ. The CDR3 length is 15 residues. The V segment lost 4 bases and the J segment 7 bases; nucleotides outside the gene matches: 13. The CDR3 DNA follows: TGCGCCAGCAGCCTAGACAGGGTAGGGCCCCTTGAAGCTTTCTTT. Translated, it gives CASSLDRVGPLEAFF.

Concerning this clone: Distinct nucleotide sequences in the sample also encode this CDR3. This chain joins TRBV7-8 and TRBJ2-7; TRBD1 aligns across 9 bases. CDR1 and CDR2 (germline): SGHVS, FQNEAQ. Germline trimming cut 5 bases from V and 1 base from J; bases unmatched to any gene: 6. CDR3 size: 15 residues. CDR3 nucleotide sequence: TGTGCCAGCAGCCCCGGACAGGGGCCGTCCTACGAGCAGTACTTC. Its translation is CASSPGQGPSYEQYF.